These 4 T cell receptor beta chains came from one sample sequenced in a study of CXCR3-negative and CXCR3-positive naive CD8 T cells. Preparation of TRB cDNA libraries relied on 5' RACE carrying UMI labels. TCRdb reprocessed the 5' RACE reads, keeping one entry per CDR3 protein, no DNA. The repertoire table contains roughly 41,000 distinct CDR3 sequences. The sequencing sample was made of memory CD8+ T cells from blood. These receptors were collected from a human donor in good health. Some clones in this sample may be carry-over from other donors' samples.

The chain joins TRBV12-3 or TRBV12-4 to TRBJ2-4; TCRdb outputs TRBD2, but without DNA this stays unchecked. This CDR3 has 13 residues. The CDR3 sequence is CASSSGGSNIQYF.

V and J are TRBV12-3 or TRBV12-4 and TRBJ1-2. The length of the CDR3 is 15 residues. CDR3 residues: CASSAGPWGDYGYTF.

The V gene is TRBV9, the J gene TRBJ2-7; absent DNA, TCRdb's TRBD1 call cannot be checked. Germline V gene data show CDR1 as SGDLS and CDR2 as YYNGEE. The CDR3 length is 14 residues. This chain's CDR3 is CASSQGSPSYEQYF. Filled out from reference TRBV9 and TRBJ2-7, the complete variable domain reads DSGVTQTPKHLITATGQRVTLRCSPRSGDLSVYWYQQSLDQGLQFLIQYYNGEERAKGNILERFSAQQFPDLHSELNLSSLELGDSALYFCASSQGSPSYEQYFGPGTRLTVT.

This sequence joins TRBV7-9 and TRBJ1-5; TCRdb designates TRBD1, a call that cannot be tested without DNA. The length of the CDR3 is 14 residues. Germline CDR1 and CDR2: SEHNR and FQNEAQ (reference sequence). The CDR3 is CASSPDSSNQPQHF.